The 22 T cell receptor beta chains below were found in one sample sequenced in a study of response to subunit inactivated influenza vaccine. TCRdb analysed the RT-PCR reads with MiXCR anew, one entry per CDR3 protein. The sample shows roughly 500,000 distinct CDR3 sequences, approximately 20% of them seen only once. The sample was also reused in another study, on T cells expressing NK-cell markers. That source adds: UMIs were included in TCR beta cDNA generated by 5'RACE template switching.

Specimen: CD4+ T cells sorted from PBMCs, collected 12 days after vaccination. The receptors shown here come from a man aged 50 to 59 who received an inactivated influenza vaccine.

This clonotype was seen ten or more times. The junction differs from germline at one of its ends, possibly a read error. V is TRBV7-6 and J is TRBJ2-1; tentatively, D is TRBD1 or TRBD2 (5 bases each). The V gene's germline CDR1 is SGHVS and CDR2 FNYEAQ. The CDR3 length is 15 residues. As DNA, the CDR3 is TGTGCCAGCAGCGTAACTGGGACCTCCTCCAATGAGCAGTTCTTC. Translating gives CASSVTGTSSNEQFF.

This clonotype came up a few times. V is TRBV9 and J is TRBJ1-1; no reliable D call. CDR1 and CDR2 from the germline V gene are SGDLS and YYNGEE. Trimming left V 5 bases short and J 6 bases short, with 17 bases between. The CDR3 sequence is 14 residues long. The CDR3 DNA reads as TGTGCCAGCAGTCCCTTGGGTGCAGGATCTGAAGCTTTCTTT. The encoded protein is CASSPLGAGSEAFF.

This clonotype was seen only a few times. The chain recombines TRBV20-1 with TRBJ1-5; D is unresolved. Germline loops: CDR1 DFQATT, CDR2 SNEGSKA (reference sequence). The CDR3 is made up of 16 amino acids. Deletions cut 0 bases from V and 3 bases from J, with 15 bases between. CDR3 residues: CSARDPLDGLNQPQHF. The CDR3 nucleotides are TGCAGTGCTAGAGATCCCCTCGACGGGCTCAATCAGCCCCAGCATTTT.

This chain joins TRBV20-1 and TRBJ2-4, with D possibly matching TRBD1 (5 bases). Between the trimmed V and J ends, which lost 4 bases and 0 bases, there was a span of 10 bases. Germline V gene sequence: CDR1 DFQATT, CDR2 SNEGSKA (reference sequence). The CDR3 extends over 14 amino acids. The CDR3 is CSAISGLAKNIQYF. Here the CDR3 DNA reads TGCAGTGCTATCTCAGGGTTAGCCAAAAACATTCAGTACTTC.

The J gene is TRBJ1-5, the V gene TRBV20-1; weak D call: TRBD1 (6 bases). The germline gives CDR1 DFQATT, CDR2 SNEGSKA (reference sequence). The V gene lost 6 bases and the J gene lost 9 bases, with 21 bases spanning the gap. CDR3 length: 14 amino acids. The chain's CDR3 is CSAVPGSPRGPQHF. The DNA of the CDR3 is TGCAGTGCCGTCCCCGGGAGCCCCAGGGGGCCCCAGCATTTT.

There are many counts of this clonotype. The chain employs TRBV20-1 and TRBJ1-5; no clear D gene. The CDR3 has 12 amino acids. The germline CDR1 and CDR2 sequences are DFQATT and SNEGSKA (reference sequence). Trimming left V 6 bases short and J 4 bases short, with 10 bases between. The CDR3 nucleotides read TGCAGTGCCAAACTGATAAATCAGCCCCAGCATTTT. Amino acid sequence: CSAKLINQPQHF.

J is TRBJ1-5 and V is TRBV29-1; TRBD1 aligns across 9 bases. Germline CDR1 SQVTM, CDR2 ANQGSEA. Trimming removed 6 bases from V and 4 bases from J; junction bases left unmatched: 4. This CDR3 comprises 13 residues. CDR3 sequence (DNA): TGCAGCGTCGGGACAGGGATGAATCAGCCCCAGCATTTT. This codes for CSVGTGMNQPQHF.

The chain combines TRBV15 with TRBJ2-6; D ambiguous. Germline CDR1 is LNHNV and CDR2 is YYDKDF (reference sequence). V was pared by 0 bases and J by 0 bases, with 9 bases between. This CDR3 has 17 amino acids. The DNA of the CDR3 is TGTGCCACCAGCAGAGAGGAAATTCACTCTGGGGCCAACGTCCTGACTTTC. Its protein is CATSREEIHSGANVLTF.

This clonotype occurred many times. The J gene is TRBJ2-3, the V gene TRBV5-1; TRBD2 matches 9 bases. The CDR3 has 14 residues. The trim removed 6 bases at V and 5 bases at J, leaving 7 bases unmatched. Germline-derived CDR1 and CDR2 are SGHRS and YFSETQ. The CDR3 here is CASMVMTSGDTQYF. CDR3 DNA: TGCGCCAGCATGGTTATGACTAGCGGAGATACGCAGTATTTT.

This clonotype was observed a few times. The gene calls are TRBV11-2 and TRBJ2-1; 8 bases are shared with TRBD2. V trimming: 5 bases; J trimming: 4 bases; junction bases outside the gene matches: 16. This CDR3 has 18 amino acids. The germline CDR1 and CDR2 sequences are SGHAT and FQNNGV. The CDR3 DNA follows: TGTGCCAGCAGCCAACCTGGAGGCCTAGCGGGCGCATACAATGAGCAGTTCTTC. Protein sequence: CASSQPGGLAGAYNEQFF.

The V gene is TRBV3-1, the J gene TRBJ2-7; unclear D gene. Germline CDR1 LGHDT, CDR2 YNNKEL (reference sequence). The length of the CDR3 is 17 residues. With 2 bases removed from V and 2 bases from J, the gap between germline ends came to 19 bases. The CDR3 region is CASSQSGPRVRTYEQYF. Here the CDR3 DNA reads TGTGCCAGCAGCCAAAGTGGCCCTAGAGTGAGAACCTACGAGCAGTACTTC.

Only a few counts were recorded for this clonotype. The rearrangement uses TRBV4-3 and TRBJ2-1, with 8 bases aligning to TRBD2. The CDR3 loop spans 17 amino acids. Trimming removed 0 bases from V and 11 bases from J; junction bases left unmatched: 15. CDR1 is LGHNA and CDR2 is YSLEER in the germline V gene. DNA of the CDR3: TGCGCCAGCAGCCAAGATGGGTCGGCTAGCGGGTTTAGGAAGCAGTTCTTC. Its protein product is CASSQDGSASGFRKQFF.

The rearrangement joins TRBV2 to TRBJ1-5, with 11 positions matching TRBD1. The V segment lost 8 bases and the J segment 2 bases; nucleotides outside the gene matches: 2. The V gene's germline CDR1 is SNHLY and CDR2 FYNNEI. The CDR3 runs to 14 residues. CDR3 region: CASGQGAGNQPQHF. The CDR3 bases are TGTGCCAGCGGACAGGGGGCAGGCAATCAGCCCCAGCATTTT. Combining the CDR3 with reference TRBV2 and TRBJ1-5 gives the whole variable domain EPEVTQTPSHQVTQMGQEVILRCVPISNHLYFYWYRQILGQKVEFLVSFYNNEISEKSEIFDDQFSVERPDGSNFTLKIRSTKLEDSAMYFCASGQGAGNQPQHFGDGTRLSIL.

The rearrangement links TRBV20-1 to TRBJ1-5, with D unresolved. V was shortened by 1 base and J by 4 bases, with 8 bases between the two germline ends. There are 13 residues in the CDR3. Germline V lookup: CDR1 DFQATT, CDR2 SNEGSKA (reference sequence). In DNA form, the CDR3 reads TGCAGTGCTAGAGGGCCCCAAAATCAGCCCCAGCATTTT. Protein: CSARGPQNQPQHF.

This clonotype was observed a few times. This sequence joins TRBV29-1 and TRBJ2-5; D possibly corresponds to TRBD2 (6 bases). The germline V gene encodes CDR1 SQVTM and CDR2 ANQGSEA. V lost 3 bases and J 0 bases, leaving 8 bases between the germline ends. The CDR3 sequence is 13 residues long. The CDR3 sequence: CSVDSGDQETQYF. CDR3 coding DNA: TGCAGCGTTGACTCGGGAGACCAAGAGACCCAGTACTTC. The full variable domain, with the rest looked up from reference TRBV29-1 and TRBJ2-5, is SAVISQKPSRDICQRGTSLTIQCQVDSQVTMMFWYRQQPGQSLTLIATANQGSEATYESGFVIDKFPISRPNLTFSTLTVSNMSPEDSSIYLCSVDSGDQETQYFGPGTRLLVL.

V gene TRBV9 combines with J gene TRBJ2-1; D possibly uses TRBD1 or TRBD2 (5 bases each). Germline CDR1 and CDR2: SGDLS and YYNGEE. The germline V and J ends were trimmed by 2 bases and 6 bases, with 9 bases remaining between them. The CDR3 is 13 residues long. The CDR3 reads CASSVGPLNEQFF. CDR3 DNA sequence: TGTGCCAGCAGCGTGGGACCACTCAATGAGCAGTTCTTC. Supplemented by reference TRBV9 and TRBJ2-1, the full variable domain reads DSGVTQTPKHLITATGQRVTLRCSPRSGDLSVYWYQQSLDQGLQFLIQYYNGEERAKGNILERFSAQQFPDLHSELNLSSLELGDSALYFCASSVGPLNEQFFGPGTRLTVL.

The rearrangement joins TRBV20-1 to TRBJ2-3, with D possibly TRBD2 on 6 matching bases. Germline CDR1 is DFQATT and CDR2 is SNEGSKA (reference sequence). The CDR3 loop spans 13 amino acids. Trimming took 3 bases from V and 0 from J, leaving 7 bases between them. The DNA for the CDR3 is TGCAGTGCTAGGGCGGGGAGCACAGATACGCAGTATTTT. Translated: CSARAGSTDTQYF.

This rearrangement joins TRBV28 to TRBJ2-1; tentative D call: TRBD2 (6 bases). In germline, CDR1 is MDHEN, CDR2 SYDVKM. The germline V and J ends were trimmed by 5 bases and 9 bases, with 20 bases remaining between them. This CDR3 contains 15 residues. CDR3 loop: CASSPRGTLLFEQFF. DNA of the CDR3: TGTGCCAGCAGTCCGCGCGGGACTCTCCTTTTTGAGCAGTTCTTC.

The chain employs TRBV6-2 or TRBV6-3 and TRBJ2-7; D gene ambiguous. This CDR3 is built from 17 residues. Between the trimmed V and J ends, which lost 2 bases and 0 bases, there was a span of 17 bases. Germline CDR1 and CDR2: MNHEY and SVGEGT. Here the CDR3 DNA reads TGTGCCAGCAGTTACCGGGCCGGACCTCGGAACTCCTACGAGCAGTACTTC. Translated, it gives CASSYRAGPRNSYEQYF.

This clonotype has more than one count but fewer than ten. The chain links TRBV5-1 to TRBJ2-3, with no clear D. The CDR3 sequence is 16 residues long. V lost 1 base and J lost 2, with 14 bases in between. Germline CDR1 is SGHRS and CDR2 is YFSETQ. CDR3 sequence reads: CASSLYGSTNTDTQYF. In DNA, the CDR3 is TGCGCCAGCAGCTTGTACGGCTCCACGAACACAGATACGCAGTATTTT.

The gene calls are TRBV20-1 and TRBJ2-4; D not certain. V lost 6 bases and J lost 0, with 18 bases in between. Germline V gene data show CDR1 as DFQATT and CDR2 as SNEGSKA (reference sequence). This CDR3 spans 16 amino acids. CDR3 protein: CSAPISGLVAKNIQYF. The CDR3 DNA follows: TGCAGTGCCCCCATCTCGGGCTTAGTAGCCAAAAACATTCAGTACTTC.

This clonotype was seen ten or more times. The J gene is TRBJ2-7, the V gene TRBV7-2; D unclear. Germline values: CDR1 SGHTA, CDR2 FQGNSA. Trimming took off 8 bases at V and 0 bases at J, with 14 bases between the two ends. The CDR3 length is 14 residues. The CDR3 DNA reads as TGTGCCAGCCGCCGACGTGTAAGCTCCTACGAGCAGTACTTC. This encodes CASRRRVSSYEQYF.